The clone carrying this TCR beta chain was recorded a few times. The source of the sample is a study of blood T cell repertoires in COVID-19. V lost 3 bases to trimming and J lost 3 bases, with 12 bases between them. Germline V gives CDR1 SQVTM, CDR2 ANQGSEA. The CDR3 is made up of 14 amino acids. Sequenced by immunoSEQ multiplex PCR; TCRdb stores in-frame clones only, minus some. Among 170,000 or so clones listed, just under 80% were seen once. The chain uses TRBV29-1 and TRBJ2-1, with D maybe TRBD1 (6 bases). Source material: peripheral blood. This receptor was identified in a man in his 70s with active or convalescent COVID-19. The DNA of the CDR3 is TGCAGCGTTGAGAACAGGGCAGGCTACAATGAGCAGTTCTTC. This sequence encodes CSVENRAGYNEQFF.